Sequencing of this T cell receptor beta chain was carried out in a study of CD8 T cells in ankylosing spondylitis. TCRdb reanalysed the 5' RACE reads using MiXCR and keeps one entry per CDR3 protein. The profile covers under 200,000 distinct CDR3 sequences, with approximately 10% appearing a single time and almost 30% taken by the ten largest. Deletions cut 6 bases from V and 8 bases from J, with 22 bases between. This CDR3 is 14 amino acids long. Germline CDR1 and CDR2: SQVTM and ANQGSEA. In this sample, this clonotype turned up many times. Sequencing was performed on blood, either unsorted or a sorted T cell fraction (not recorded which). This chain connects TRBV29-1 to TRBJ2-5; D possibly corresponds to TRBD1 (5 bases). The TCR originated in a male donor with ankylosing spondylitis or in good health (not recorded which). CDR3 loop: CSVGWVSRAETQYF. For the CDR3, the DNA is TGCAGCGTGGGTTGGGTTTCCAGGGCAGAAACCCAGTACTTC.